This T cell receptor beta chain originates from a study of blood T cell repertoires in COVID-19. Study-level background: PBMCs, B-cell-depleted T cells, or T cells were the source of the cDNA or gDNA that made up the material.

The CDR3 length is 14 residues. Germline V gene lookup returns CDR1 SGHNT and CDR2 YENEEA. The germline V and J ends were trimmed by 1 base and 4 bases, with 8 bases remaining between them. The method was immunoSEQ multiplex PCR; TCRdb's version includes in-frame clones alone and lacks a portion of them. The sample has approximately 240,000 clones, roughly 84% seen once; the top ten hold 2.1%. Specimen: peripheral blood. The chain couples TRBV11-3 to TRBJ2-1; D gene ambiguous. The receptor was derived from a middle-aged woman who had recovered from COVID-19. The DNA for the CDR3 is TGTGCCAGCAGCTTAGTTCCGGTTTACAATGAGCAGTTCTTC. Translation gives CASSLVPVYNEQFF.